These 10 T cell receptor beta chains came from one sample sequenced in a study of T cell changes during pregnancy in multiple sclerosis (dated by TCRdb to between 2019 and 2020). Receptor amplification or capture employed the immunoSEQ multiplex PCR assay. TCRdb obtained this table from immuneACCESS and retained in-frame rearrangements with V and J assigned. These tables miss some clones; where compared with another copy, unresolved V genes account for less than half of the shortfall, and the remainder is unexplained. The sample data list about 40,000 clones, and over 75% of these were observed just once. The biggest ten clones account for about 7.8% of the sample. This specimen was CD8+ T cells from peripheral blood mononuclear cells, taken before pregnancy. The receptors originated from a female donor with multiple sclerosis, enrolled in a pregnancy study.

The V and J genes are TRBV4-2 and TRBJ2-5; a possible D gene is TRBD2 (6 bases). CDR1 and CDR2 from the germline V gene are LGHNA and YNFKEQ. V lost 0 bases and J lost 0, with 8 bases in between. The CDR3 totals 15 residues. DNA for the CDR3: TGTGCCAGCAGCCAAGATGGCGGGAACCAAGAGACCCAGTACTTC. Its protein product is CASSQDGGNQETQYF.

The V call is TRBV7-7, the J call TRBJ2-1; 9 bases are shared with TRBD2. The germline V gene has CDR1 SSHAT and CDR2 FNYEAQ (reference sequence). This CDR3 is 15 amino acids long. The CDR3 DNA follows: TGTGCTAGCTCCCGCGAGGCGGGAGGGTACAATGAGCAGTTCTTC. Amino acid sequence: CASSREAGGYNEQFF.

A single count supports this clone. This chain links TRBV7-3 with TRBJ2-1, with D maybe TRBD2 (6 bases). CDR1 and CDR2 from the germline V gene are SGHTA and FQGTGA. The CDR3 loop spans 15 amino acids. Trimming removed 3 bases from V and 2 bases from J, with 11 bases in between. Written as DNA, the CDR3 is TGTGCCAGCAGCTTGACTACTAGCCCCTACAATGAGCAGTTCTTC. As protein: CASSLTTSPYNEQFF.

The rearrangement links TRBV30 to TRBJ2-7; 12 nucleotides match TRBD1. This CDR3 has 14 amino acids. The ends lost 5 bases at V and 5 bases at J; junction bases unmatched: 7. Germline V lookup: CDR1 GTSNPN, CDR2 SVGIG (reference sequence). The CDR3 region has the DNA TGTGCCTGGGGCGTGGGACAGGGGGCCAACGAGCAGTACTTC. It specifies CAWGVGQGANEQYF.

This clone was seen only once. The CDR3 sequence: CAISEPGDSYEQYF. The CDR3 DNA is TGTGCCATCAGTGAGCCCGGGGATTCCTACGAGCAGTACTTC. The chain combines TRBV10-3 with TRBJ2-7; D might be TRBD2 (5 bases). CDR3 length equals 14 residues. Germline CDR1 and CDR2: ENHRY and SYGVKD. V was shortened by 2 bases and J by 1 base, with 9 bases between the two germline ends.

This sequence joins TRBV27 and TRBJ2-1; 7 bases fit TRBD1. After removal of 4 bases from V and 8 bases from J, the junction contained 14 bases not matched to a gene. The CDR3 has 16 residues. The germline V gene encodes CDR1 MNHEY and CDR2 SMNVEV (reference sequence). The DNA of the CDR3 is TGTGCCAGCAGTTCCATAGACAGGGCCGTCTATGATGAGCAGTTCTTC. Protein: CASSSIDRAVYDEQFF.

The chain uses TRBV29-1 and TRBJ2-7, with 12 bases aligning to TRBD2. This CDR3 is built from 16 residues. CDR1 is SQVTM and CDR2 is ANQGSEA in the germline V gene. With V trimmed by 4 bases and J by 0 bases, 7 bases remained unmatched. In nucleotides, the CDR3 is TGCAGCGTTGCCGGGACTAGCGGGCGTAGCTCCTACGAGCAGTACTTC. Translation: CSVAGTSGRSSYEQYF.

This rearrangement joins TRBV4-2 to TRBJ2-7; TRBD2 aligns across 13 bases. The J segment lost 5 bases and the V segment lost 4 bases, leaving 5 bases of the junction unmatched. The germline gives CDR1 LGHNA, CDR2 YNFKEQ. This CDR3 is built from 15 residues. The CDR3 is CASSLGTSGMNEQYF. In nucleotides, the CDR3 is TGTGCCAGCAGCCTCGGGACTAGCGGGATGAACGAGCAGTACTTC.

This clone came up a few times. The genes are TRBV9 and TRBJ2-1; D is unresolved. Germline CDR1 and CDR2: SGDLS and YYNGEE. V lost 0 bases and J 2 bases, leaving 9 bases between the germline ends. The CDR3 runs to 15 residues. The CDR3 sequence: CASSVDWAPYNEQFF. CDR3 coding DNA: TGTGCCAGCAGCGTAGACTGGGCACCCTACAATGAGCAGTTCTTC. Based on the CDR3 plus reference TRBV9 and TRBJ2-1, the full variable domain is DSGVTQTPKHLITATGQRVTLRCSPRSGDLSVYWYQQSLDQGLQFLIQYYNGEERAKGNILERFSAQQFPDLHSELNLSSLELGDSALYFCASSVDWAPYNEQFFGPGTRLTVL.

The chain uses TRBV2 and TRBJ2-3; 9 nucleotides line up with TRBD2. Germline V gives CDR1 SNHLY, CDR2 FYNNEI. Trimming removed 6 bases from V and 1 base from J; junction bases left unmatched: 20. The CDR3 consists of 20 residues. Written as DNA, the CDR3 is TGTGCCAGCAGGAAAGGATTAGCGGGAGAGCCTACAAGTCGCACAGATACGCAGTATTTT. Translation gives CASRKGLAGEPTSRTDTQYF.